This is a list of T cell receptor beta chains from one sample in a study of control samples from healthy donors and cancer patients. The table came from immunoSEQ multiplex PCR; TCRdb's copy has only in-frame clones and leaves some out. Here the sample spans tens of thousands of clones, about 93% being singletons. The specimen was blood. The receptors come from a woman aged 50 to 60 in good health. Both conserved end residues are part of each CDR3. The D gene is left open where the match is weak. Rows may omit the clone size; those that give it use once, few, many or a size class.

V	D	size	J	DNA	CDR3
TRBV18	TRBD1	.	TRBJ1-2	TGTGCCAGCTCACCAGCGTTATCAGGACAGGGTGGGCCCTACACCTTC	CASSPALSGQGGPYTF
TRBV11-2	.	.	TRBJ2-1	TGTGCCAGCAGCTTAGTGGGGGCAGGCTACAATGAGCAGTTCTTC	CASSLVGAGYNEQFF
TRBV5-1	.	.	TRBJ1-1	TGCGCCAGCAGGTTCCAGGGACGGACCCGGGGGAACACTGAAGCTTTCTTT	CASRFQGRTRGNTEAFF
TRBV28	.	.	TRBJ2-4	TGTGCCAGCAGTTTAGCCAAAAACATTCAGTACTTC	CASSLAKNIQYF
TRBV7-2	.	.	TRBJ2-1	TGTGCCAGCACTCGGAGGGTCTTCTTGGATGAGCAGTTCTTC	CASTRRVFLDEQFF
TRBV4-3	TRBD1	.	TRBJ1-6	TGCGCCAGCAGCCAAGCAGGACAGGGAAATTCACCCCTCCACTTT	CASSQAGQGNSPLHF
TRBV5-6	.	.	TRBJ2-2	TGTGCCAGCAGCTTTTCGAGGGGGGGCCTCACCGGGGAGCTGTTTTTT	CASSFSRGGLTGELFF
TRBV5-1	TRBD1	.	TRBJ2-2	TGCGCCAGCAGCTCACAGGGGGCGCTTGCCGGGGAGCTGTTTTTT	CASSSQGALAGELFF
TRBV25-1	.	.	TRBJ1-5	TGTGCCAGCAGTGAAAATAAGGCCAATCAGCCCCAGCATTTT	CASSENKANQPQHF
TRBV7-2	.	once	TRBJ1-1	TGTGCCAGCAGCCCCCCTCGAACCTCCTCATTGAAGACTGAAGCTTTCTTT	CASSPPRTSSLKTEAFF
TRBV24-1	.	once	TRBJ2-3	TGTGCCACCAGTGATTTGGCCAGCACAGATACGCAGTATTTT	CATSDLASTDTQYF
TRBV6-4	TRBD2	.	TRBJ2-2	TGTGCCAGCGGGCCGGGGGGGGACACCGGGGAGCTGTTTTTT	CASGPGGDTGELFF
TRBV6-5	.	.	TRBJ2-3	TGTGCCAGCAGTTACGGTTCGGGGGGCCGCACAGATACGCAGTATTTT	CASSYGSGGRTDTQYF